The T cell receptor (beta chain) under discussion was sequenced for a study of blood T cells in healthy people across ages. Findings of the study overall: Expanded clonotype shifts may have been confounded, as the donors had an unknown CMV status. More naive CD4+ cells and higher diversity marked long-lived donors relative to aged donors.

This clonotype was counted only a few times. As yet, its antigen is unknown. A clone one base away is much larger, so this may be a read error. A sample-barcoded 5' primer and a J-beta primer mix were used in a second PCR of about 7 to 12 cycles. Every individual sample yielded 2.5 million or more paired-end reads (each containing CDR3). TCRdb re-analysed the 5' RACE reads in MiXCR, keeping a single row per CDR3 protein. The table includes around 1.7 million distinct CDR3 sequences, roughly 28% detected once. The material sequenced was blood. The sequence was collected from a woman in her thirties in good health.

CDR3: CSAIIGVGGYEQYF. CDR3 nucleotide sequence: TGCAGTGCTATTATCGGGGTTGGGGGGTACGAGCAGTACTTC. The chain has TRBV20-1 and TRBJ2-7; the D gene is possibly TRBD2 (6 bases). Germline CDR1 is DFQATT and CDR2 is SNEGSKA (reference sequence). This CDR3 comprises 14 residues. V lost 4 bases and J 4 bases, leaving 17 bases between the germline ends.